This TCR beta chain appears in the sequencing data of a study of cytomegalovirus exposure and HLA in healthy donors. On the study more broadly: The approximately 130 validation repertoires and the approximately 700 first-cohort repertoires shared a platform, a later analysis reported. Study-wide results and caveats: In vitro checks showed that a few CMV-associated chains really do target CMV antigens.

About this clone itself: Its antigen is still unknown.

Assay used: immunoSEQ multiplex PCR; TCRdb lists only in-frame clones, some missing. The profile shows fewer than 200,000 clones, approximately 87% of them singletons. The CDR3 spans 14 residues. Germline V gene lookup returns CDR1 SGDLS and CDR2 YYNGEE. V dropped 0 bases and J dropped 6 bases, with 13 bases sitting between them. The sequenced material came from PBMCs. The source of this sequence is a woman in her twenties or thirties in good health and CMV-seronegative. The chain has TRBV9 and TRBJ2-7; D possibly corresponds to TRBD1 (6 bases). CDR3 nucleotides: TGTGCCAGCAGCGTAGAAGGGGGTACGGGCGAGCAGTACTTC. This encodes CASSVEGGTGEQYF.